This TCR beta chain was identified in a study of blood T cell repertoires in COVID-19. On the study more broadly: Samples came from the United States, Italy and Spain, spanning acute and convalescent COVID-19. Nucleic acid was either cDNA or gDNA, and it came from T cells, B-cell-depleted T cells, or PBMCs.

Authors' data handling: Cell counts per sample came from amplifying reference gene primers. Repertoires were generated with immunoSEQ multiplex PCR, while TCRdb's copy carries only in-frame clones and drops some. V and J calls plus clone size are reproduced from that table; the DNA served to infer D and trimming. This table has under 140,000 clones, approximately 80% appearing once. This clone was recorded only once. Trimming took off 6 bases at V and 3 bases at J, with 8 bases between the two ends. This CDR3 contains 12 residues. Germline CDR1 MDHEN, CDR2 SYDVKM. The material sequenced was peripheral blood. The rearrangement uses TRBV28 and TRBJ1-2; no definite D call. The receptor's source is a woman between 55 and 75 years old with acute or convalescent COVID-19. The CDR3 bases are TGTGCCAGCAGGTACTCCGACTATGGCTACACCTTC. Translating it yields CASRYSDYGYTF.